The TCR beta chain under discussion was sequenced for a study of blood T cell repertoires in COVID-19. Study-level information: Whether acute or convalescent, the COVID-19 samples came from the United States, Italy and Spain.

Original analysis: Reference gene primers were amplified, and this amplification served to estimate nucleated cell counts. Measured with immunoSEQ multiplex PCR; TCRdb has only the in-frame clones, and not every one. The DNA gave D and trimming, while V, J and clone size come from that table. The sample holds approximately 270,000 clones, 85% to 90% seen once. This receptor was obtained from a man aged 25-45 years with acute or convalescent COVID-19. The sample was peripheral blood.

The CDR3 sequence is CASSVDGGGSQYF. The CDR3 DNA reads TGTGCCAGCAGCGTAGATGGGGGCGGGAGTCAGTATTTT. The genes are TRBV9 and TRBJ2-3; D might be TRBD2 (7 bases). Trimming took 0 bases from V and 12 from J, leaving 14 bases between them. Per the germline V gene, CDR1 is SGDLS and CDR2 is YYNGEE. CDR3 size: 13 residues.